This T cell receptor beta chain was identified during a study of blood T cell repertoires in COVID-19. Libraries were prepared by immunoSEQ multiplex PCR; TCRdb keeps only in-frame clonotypes and omits some of them. The table shows 250,000 to 350,000 clones, with over 80% occurring only once. Germline CDR1 and CDR2: MNHEY and SMNVEV (reference sequence). The length of the CDR3 is 19 residues. J lost 0 bases, V lost 5 bases, and 17 bases had no gene match. The receptor was isolated from a woman aged 18-29 years who had recovered from COVID-19. Sequencing input: PBMCs or T cells enriched from blood (not recorded which). This chain joins TRBV27 and TRBJ2-7; 9 bases line up with TRBD2. CDR3 in amino acids: CASSPLLAGPMGDSYEQYF. The CDR3 DNA reads as TGTGCCAGCAGTCCCCTACTAGCGGGCCCGATGGGAGACTCCTACGAGCAGTACTTC.